The 9 T cell receptor beta chains below come from one sample, sequenced in a study of Graves' ophthalmopathy and Graves' hyperthyroidism (dated by TCRdb to the late 2010s). The sample was run on an Illumina HiSeq 2000. For repertoire sequencing, TCR beta CDR3 regions were amplified from RNA transcripts. The first round of RT-PCR was done with HTBI primers and the Qiagen OneStep RT-PCR kit, and was followed by a second round of multiplex PCR, then size selection and purification. The public reads were reanalyzed by TCRdb: fastp trimming at Q25, MiXCR alignment, in-frame beta chains only. Entries that share a CDR3 protein sequence are merged under the most common genes and DNA. The sample contains some 170,000 distinct CDR3 sequences, about two fifths of them found a single time. Approximately 9% of the sample comes from the top ten. The sequenced material came from peripheral blood. The origin of the receptors is a man aged 30 to 39 with Graves' ophthalmopathy. Donor details come from another sample of the same person, matched by shared clones.

This clonotype appeared many times. CDR3 loop: CSVEAGRFGEAFF. The CDR3 bases are TGCAGCGTTGAGGCAGGGCGCTTTGGTGAAGCTTTCTTT. The rearrangement uses TRBV29-1 and TRBJ1-1, with D tentatively TRBD1 (5 bases). The CDR3 has 13 residues. The germline CDR1 and CDR2 sequences are SQVTM and ANQGSEA. The V gene lost 3 bases and the J gene lost 7 bases, with 15 bases spanning the gap.

This clonotype was seen ten or more times. The chain employs TRBV7-8 and TRBJ2-4; 7 bases are a match to TRBD1. The CDR3 is made up of 15 amino acids. Losses at the gene ends were 7 bases for V and 8 bases for J; bases not matched to a gene: 14. Germline CDR1 SGHVS, CDR2 FQNEAQ. CDR3 coding DNA: TGTGCCAGCACCTCCGACAGGGCCCTGGGTGACATTCAGTACTTC. Residues: CASTSDRALGDIQYF.

This clonotype appeared once. The chain is built from TRBV6-2 or TRBV6-3 and TRBJ1-1, with D uncertain. This CDR3 region has 13 residues. The V end lost 6 bases, the J end lost 1 base, and 9 bases lay between the germline ends. The germline V gene has CDR1 MNHEY and CDR2 SVGEGT. The CDR3 region is CASSGSENTEAFF. CDR3 DNA: TGTGCCAGCAGCGGGAGTGAGAACACTGAAGCTTTCTTT.

This chain links TRBV6-5 with TRBJ1-6; D is unresolved. In germline, CDR1 is MNHEY, CDR2 SVGAGI. The length of the CDR3 is 16 residues. Trimming removed 3 bases from V and 10 bases from J, with 19 bases in between. CDR3 nucleotides: TGTGCCAGCAGTTATCGGAGCAACGGAAATGGGTCACCCCTCCACTTT. Its translation is CASSYRSNGNGSPLHF.

This clonotype was picked up many times. The V call is TRBV6-2 or TRBV6-3, the J call TRBJ2-2; the D gene could be TRBD1 or TRBD2 (6 bases each). Trimming left V 7 bases short and J 7 bases short, with 19 bases between. This CDR3 comprises 15 residues. Germline V gene lookup returns CDR1 MNHEY and CDR2 SVGEGT. The CDR3 DNA follows: TGTGCCAGCACCAAGACCGGGAGAGGGGGCGGGGAGCTGTTTTTT. Its translation: CASTKTGRGGGELFF.

Many counts were recorded for this clonotype. This chain links TRBV12-3 or TRBV12-4 with TRBJ2-5; D call uncertain. Trimming cost V 5 bases and J 3 bases, with 10 bases left between them. The CDR3 runs to 13 residues. As DNA, the CDR3 is TGTGCCAGCAGTCACAGCAACGAAGAGACCCAGTACTTC. This codes for CASSHSNEETQYF.

This clonotype was counted between two and nine times. The rearrangement joins TRBV24-1 to TRBJ1-2; no clear D gene. Trimming pared 5 bases from V and 2 bases from J, leaving 5 bases between. Germline CDR1 KGHDR, CDR2 SFDVKD. The CDR3 is 12 residues long. CDR3 protein: CATSALNYGYTF. Written as DNA, the CDR3 is TGTGCCACCAGTGCGCTCAACTATGGCTACACCTTC.

This clonotype was counted at least ten times. Written as DNA, the CDR3 is TGTGCCAGCAGTCCCCAGGTTCCCCACGAGCAGTACTTC. This sequence encodes CASSPQVPHEQYF. The chain employs TRBV28 and TRBJ2-7; no reliable D call. V was trimmed by 5 bases and J by 5 bases, leaving 13 bases between them. CDR3 length equals 13 residues. Looked up from germline, CDR1 is MDHEN and CDR2 is SYDVKM.

This clonotype was seen repeatedly, ten times or more. Possible read error: a much larger clone is one base away. This chain links TRBV20-1 with TRBJ2-5, with TRBD2 matching over 7 bases. CDR1 and CDR2 from the germline V gene are DFQATT and SNEGSKA (reference sequence). The CDR3 contains 12 residues. The ends lost 5 bases at V and 4 bases at J; junction bases unmatched: 4. CDR3 protein: CSASTSRETQYF. The CDR3 DNA reads as TGCAGTGCTTCGACTAGCAGAGAGACCCAGTACTTC.